This T cell receptor (beta chain) was sequenced in a study of Graves' ophthalmopathy and Graves' hyperthyroidism. This clonotype has a count of ten or more. The CDR3 consists of 13 residues. Germline CDR1 is LNHDA and CDR2 is SQIVND (reference sequence). V lost 6 bases and J lost 3, with 11 bases in between. For repertoire sequencing, the TCR beta CDR3 regions were amplified from RNA transcripts. HTBI-primed first-round RT-PCR preceded second-round multiplex PCR. Each CDR3 protein is one row after TCRdb ran MiXCR on the multiplex PCR reads. The sample has roughly 380,000 distinct CDR3 sequences, 15% seen once.

The chain is built from TRBV19 and TRBJ1-1, with no clear D. The sequenced sample was peripheral blood. The clonotype comes from a woman in her late teens or twenties with stable Graves' hyperthyroidism. The CDR3 loop is CASSRFGDTEAFF. The CDR3 DNA is TGTGCCAGTAGCCGGTTCGGCGACACTGAAGCTTTCTTT.